The rows below give T cell receptor beta chains drawn from one sample of a study of cytomegalovirus exposure and HLA in healthy donors. Only in-frame clones appear in the TCRdb table, and some are missing; sequencing was by immunoSEQ multiplex PCR. Among about 140,000 clones, roughly three fifths were seen once, and the ten largest hold over 1.5%. Source material: PBMCs. The receptors derive from a male donor in good health and CMV-seronegative. The CDR3 runs from the conserved cysteine through the conserved F or W. D genes are given only for firm matches. The size field is filled for only some rows; it gives once, few, many or a size class.

D: .
size: .
J: TRBJ2-5
V: TRBV5-1
CDR3: CASSLGRTGQETQYF
DNA: TGCGCCAGCAGCTTGGGGCGGACTGGGCAAGAGACCCAGTACTTC

D: .
size: .
J: TRBJ2-3
V: TRBV4-1
CDR3: CASSQGRGSGRDTQYF
DNA: TGCGCCAGCAGCCAAGGCAGGGGATCTGGACGGGATACGCAGTATTTT

D: .
size: few
J: TRBJ1-4
V: TRBV30
CDR3: CAWSRGVSTNEKLFF
DNA: TGTGCCTGGAGTCGGGGGGTGTCGACTAATGAAAAACTGTTTTTT

D: TRBD1
size: once
J: TRBJ1-4
V: TRBV18
CDR3: CASSPSGTGGEKLFF
DNA: TGTGCCAGCTCACCCTCGGGGACAGGGGGAGAAAAACTGTTTTTT

D: TRBD2
size: .
J: TRBJ2-7
V: TRBV30
CDR3: CAWSLLSGGPYEQYF
DNA: TGTGCCTGGAGCCTACTTAGCGGGGGCCCCTACGAGCAGTACTTC

D: .
size: .
J: TRBJ2-2
V: TRBV7-2
CDR3: CASSFFRDKNTGELFF
DNA: TGTGCCAGCAGCTTTTTCCGGGACAAGAACACCGGGGAGCTGTTTTTT

D: .
size: .
J: TRBJ2-1
V: TRBV28
CDR3: CASRSQESYNEQFF
DNA: TGTGCCAGTCGGAGTCAAGAGTCCTACAATGAGCAGTTCTTC

D: TRBD1
size: .
J: TRBJ1-1
V: TRBV19
CDR3: CASSKRQGAGTEAFF
DNA: TGTGCCAGTAGTAAACGACAGGGGGCGGGCACTGAAGCTTTCTTT

D: TRBD1
size: .
J: TRBJ2-1
V: TRBV7-3
CDR3: CASRASGTGPYNEQFF
DNA: TGTGCCAGCAGGGCCTCCGGGACAGGGCCGTACAATGAGCAGTTCTTC

D: TRBD1
size: .
J: TRBJ1-1
V: TRBV5-6
CDR3: CASSLGDRAEAFF
DNA: TGTGCCAGCAGCTTAGGGGACAGGGCCGAGGCTTTCTTT

D: TRBD2
size: .
J: TRBJ2-7
V: TRBV19
CDR3: CASSMDGGTPYEQYF
DNA: TGTGCCAGTAGTATGGACGGGGGGACCCCCTACGAGCAGTACTTC

D: TRBD1
size: .
J: TRBJ1-2
V: TRBV11-1
CDR3: CASSPGQGYGYTF
DNA: TGTGCCAGCAGCCCGGGACAGGGCTATGGCTACACCTTC

D: .
size: few
J: TRBJ2-1
V: TRBV7-2
CDR3: CASSHTGEQFF
DNA: TGTGCCAGCAGCCATACCGGTGAGCAGTTCTTC

D: .
size: .
J: TRBJ2-5
V: TRBV7-9
CDR3: CASNTIQGSETQYF
DNA: TGTGCCAGCAACACCATTCAGGGTTCCGAGACCCAGTACTTC

D: TRBD1
size: .
J: TRBJ2-7
V: TRBV27
CDR3: CASSKGQAYEQYF
DNA: TGTGCCAGCAGTAAAGGACAGGCCTACGAGCAGTACTTC

D: TRBD2
size: .
J: TRBJ2-3
V: TRBV2
CDR3: CASKTGLAGNTDTQYF
DNA: TGTGCCAGCAAAACGGGCCTAGCGGGGAACACAGATACGCAGTATTTT

D: .
size: .
J: TRBJ2-7
V: TRBV2
CDR3: CASSDWTQTYEQYF
DNA: TGTGCCAGCAGTGACTGGACTCAAACCTACGAGCAGTACTTC

D: .
size: .
J: TRBJ2-5
V: TRBV7-9
CDR3: CASSLIRDQETQYF
DNA: TGTGCCAGCAGCTTAATCCGGGATCAAGAGACCCAGTACTTC

D: .
size: .
J: TRBJ1-1
V: TRBV5-6
CDR3: CASSLGGGAMNTEAFF
DNA: TGTGCCAGCAGCTTGGGAGGGGGGGCCATGAACACTGAAGCTTTCTTT

D: TRBD2
size: .
J: TRBJ2-7
V: TRBV7-7
CDR3: CASSRDYTAGEQYF
DNA: TGTGCCAGCAGCCGGGACTATACCGCCGGTGAGCAGTACTTC

D: .
size: once
J: TRBJ2-7
V: TRBV7-2
CDR3: CASSPRGRGEQYF
DNA: TGTGCCAGCAGCCCCCGGGGCCGGGGGGAGCAGTACTTC

D: .
size: .
J: TRBJ2-1
V: TRBV21-1
CDR3: CASSKPQGQEYAQFF
DNA: TGTGCCAGCAGCAAACCCCAGGGACAGGAATACGCGCAGTTCTTC

D: TRBD2
size: .
J: TRBJ2-5
V: TRBV9
CDR3: CASSVVLILAQETQYF
DNA: TGTGCCAGCAGCGTAGTCCTAATACTAGCGCAGGAGACCCAGTACTTC

D: TRBD2
size: few
J: TRBJ2-2
V: TRBV7-3
CDR3: CASSLLAANTGELFF
DNA: TGTGCCAGCAGCTTACTAGCGGCAAACACCGGGGAGCTGTTTTTT

D: TRBD2
size: .
J: TRBJ2-5
V: TRBV11-2
CDR3: CASSFSRGGGGEQETQYF
DNA: TGTGCCAGCAGCTTTAGTCGGGGCGGCGGGGGGGAACAAGAGACCCAGTACTTC

D: TRBD2
size: .
J: TRBJ2-1
V: TRBV23-1
CDR3: CASSQSGLASEQFF
DNA: TGCGCCAGCAGTCAGTCGGGACTAGCCAGTGAGCAGTTCTTC

D: TRBD2
size: few
J: TRBJ2-3
V: TRBV30
CDR3: CAWKGSSSGSSDTQYF
DNA: TGTGCCTGGAAAGGGTCTTCTAGCGGATCATCAGATACGCAGTATTTT

D: TRBD1
size: .
J: TRBJ2-7
V: TRBV5-1
CDR3: CASRRQGGGEQYF
DNA: TGCGCCAGCAGGAGACAGGGTGGAGGCGAGCAGTACTTC

D: .
size: .
J: TRBJ1-1
V: TRBV7-9
CDR3: CASSFMGATTEAFF
DNA: TGTGCCAGCAGCTTTATGGGAGCTACTACTGAAGCTTTCTTT

D: TRBD2
size: .
J: TRBJ2-5
V: TRBV4-3
CDR3: CASSQRLAAQETQYF
DNA: TGCGCCAGCAGCCAAAGACTAGCGGCCCAAGAGACCCAGTACTTC

D: TRBD1
size: once
J: TRBJ1-6
V: TRBV18
CDR3: CASSPYGQGSSPLHF
DNA: TGTGCCAGCTCACCTTACGGACAGGGAAGTTCACCCCTCCACTTT

D: .
size: .
J: TRBJ2-1
V: TRBV7-9
CDR3: CASSLRGGNNEQFF
DNA: TGTGCCAGCAGCTTACGCGGGGGCAACAATGAGCAGTTCTTC

D: .
size: few
J: TRBJ2-7
V: TRBV5-4
CDR3: CASSSGDSAYEQYF
DNA: TGTGCCAGCAGCTCCGGTGACAGTGCCTACGAGCAGTACTTC

D: .
size: few
J: TRBJ2-7
V: TRBV5-8
CDR3: CASSLNSYEQYF
DNA: TGTGCCAGCAGCTTGAACAGCTACGAGCAGTACTTC